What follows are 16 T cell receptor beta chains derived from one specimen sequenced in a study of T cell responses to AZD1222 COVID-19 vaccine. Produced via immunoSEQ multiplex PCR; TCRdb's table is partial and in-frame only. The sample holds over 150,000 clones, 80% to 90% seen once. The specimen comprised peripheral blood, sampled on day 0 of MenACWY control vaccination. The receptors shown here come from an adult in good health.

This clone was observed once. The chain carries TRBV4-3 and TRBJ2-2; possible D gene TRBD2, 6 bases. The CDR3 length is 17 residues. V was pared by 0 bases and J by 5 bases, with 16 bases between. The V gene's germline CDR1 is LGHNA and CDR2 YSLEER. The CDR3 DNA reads TGCGCCAGCAGCCAAGATGGTTTTGGGGAGGTTACCGGGGAGCTGTTTTTT. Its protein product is CASSQDGFGEVTGELFF.

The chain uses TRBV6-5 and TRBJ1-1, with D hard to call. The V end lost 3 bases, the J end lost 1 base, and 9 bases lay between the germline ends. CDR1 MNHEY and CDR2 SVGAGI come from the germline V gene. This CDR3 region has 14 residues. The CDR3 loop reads CASSYFPENTEAFF. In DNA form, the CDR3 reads TGTGCCAGCAGTTATTTTCCAGAGAACACTGAAGCTTTCTTT.

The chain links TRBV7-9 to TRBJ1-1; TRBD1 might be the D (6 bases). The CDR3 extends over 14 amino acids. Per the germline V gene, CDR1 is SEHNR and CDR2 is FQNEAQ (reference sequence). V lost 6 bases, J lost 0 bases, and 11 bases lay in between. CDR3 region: CASSFGGLNTEAFF. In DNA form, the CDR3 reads TGTGCCAGCAGTTTTGGGGGCCTGAACACTGAAGCTTTCTTT.

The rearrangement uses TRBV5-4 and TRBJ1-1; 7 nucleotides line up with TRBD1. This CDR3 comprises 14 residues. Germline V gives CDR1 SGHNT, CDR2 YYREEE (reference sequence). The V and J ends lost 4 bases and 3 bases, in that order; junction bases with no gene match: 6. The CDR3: CASSLPTGDTEAFF. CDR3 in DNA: TGTGCCAGCAGCCTGCCTACAGGGGACACTGAAGCTTTCTTT.

The CDR3 nucleotides read TGTGCCACCACACCCTCGGGGCTAGCGGGGAGTTACAATGAGCAGTTCTTC. Translating gives CATTPSGLAGSYNEQFF. This sequence joins TRBV5-8 and TRBJ2-1, with 9 bases identical to TRBD2. The germline V gene has CDR1 SGHTS and CDR2 YDEGEE. The CDR3 consists of 17 residues. After removal of 9 bases from V and 4 bases from J, the junction contained 17 bases not matched to a gene.

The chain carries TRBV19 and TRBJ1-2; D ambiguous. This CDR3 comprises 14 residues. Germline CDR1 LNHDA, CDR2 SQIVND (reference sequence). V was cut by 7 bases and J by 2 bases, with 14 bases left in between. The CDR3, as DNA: TGTGCCAGTACCGCCGGGTCGACGAACTATGGCTACACCTTC. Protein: CASTAGSTNYGYTF.

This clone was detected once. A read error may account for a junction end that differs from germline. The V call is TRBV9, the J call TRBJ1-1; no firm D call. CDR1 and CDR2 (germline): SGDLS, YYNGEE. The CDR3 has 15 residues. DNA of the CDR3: TGTGCCAGCAGCGTAGCTGAACACTGTGGTTCGGTTTGCCTCTTT. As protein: CASSVAEHCGSVCLF.

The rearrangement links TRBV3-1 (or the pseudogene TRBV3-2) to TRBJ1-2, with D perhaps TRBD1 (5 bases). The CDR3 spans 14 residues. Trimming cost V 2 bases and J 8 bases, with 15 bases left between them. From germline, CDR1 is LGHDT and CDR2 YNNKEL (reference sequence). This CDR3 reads CASSQLGTDRGYTF. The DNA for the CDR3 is TGTGCCAGCAGCCAACTAGGGACGGATCGGGGCTACACCTTC.

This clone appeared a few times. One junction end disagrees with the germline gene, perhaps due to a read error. CDR3 sequence (DNA): TGTGCCAGCAGCTTAGGGCGAAATGGAAAACTGTTTTTT. Translating it yields CASSLGRNGKLFF. V gene TRBV7-2 combines with J gene TRBJ1-4; D is unclear. Germline V lookup: CDR1 SGHTA, CDR2 FQGNSA. The CDR3 consists of 13 residues.

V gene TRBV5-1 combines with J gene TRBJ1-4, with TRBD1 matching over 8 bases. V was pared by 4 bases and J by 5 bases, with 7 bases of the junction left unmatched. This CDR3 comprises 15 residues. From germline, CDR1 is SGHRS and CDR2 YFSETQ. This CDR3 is CASSPGQGQNEKLFF. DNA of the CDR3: TGCGCCAGCAGCCCCGGACAGGGCCAGAATGAAAAACTGTTTTTT.

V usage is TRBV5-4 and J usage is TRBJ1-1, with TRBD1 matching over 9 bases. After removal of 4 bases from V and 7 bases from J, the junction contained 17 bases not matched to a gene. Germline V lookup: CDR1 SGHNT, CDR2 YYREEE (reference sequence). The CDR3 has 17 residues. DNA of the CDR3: TGTGCCAGCAGCACACAGTCCGCGACAGGGGGGTCCATTGAAGCTTTCTTT. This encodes CASSTQSATGGSIEAFF.

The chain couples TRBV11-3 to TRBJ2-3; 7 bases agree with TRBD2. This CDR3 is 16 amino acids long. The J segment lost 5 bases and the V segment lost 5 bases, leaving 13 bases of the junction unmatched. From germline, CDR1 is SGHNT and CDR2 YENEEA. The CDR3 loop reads CASSLLLAGEIDTQYF. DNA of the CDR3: TGTGCCAGCAGCCTATTGCTGGCGGGGGAGATAGATACGCAGTATTTT.

CDR3 coding DNA: TGTGCCAGCAGTTCAAGCGGGAGACTCAATGAGCAGTTCTTC. Its translation: CASSSSGRLNEQFF. This chain connects TRBV27 to TRBJ2-1, with TRBD2 identical over 8 bases. J gave up 6 bases and V 4 bases, and 5 bases lay outside the gene matches. The CDR3 length is 14 residues. Germline V CDR1 and CDR2: MNHEY, SMNVEV (reference sequence).

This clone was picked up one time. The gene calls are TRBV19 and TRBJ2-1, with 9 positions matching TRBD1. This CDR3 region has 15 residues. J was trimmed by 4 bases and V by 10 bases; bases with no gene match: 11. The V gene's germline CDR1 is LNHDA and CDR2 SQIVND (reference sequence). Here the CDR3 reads CATKITGGSYNEQFF. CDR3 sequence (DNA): TGTGCCACTAAAATAACAGGGGGCAGTTACAATGAGCAGTTCTTC.

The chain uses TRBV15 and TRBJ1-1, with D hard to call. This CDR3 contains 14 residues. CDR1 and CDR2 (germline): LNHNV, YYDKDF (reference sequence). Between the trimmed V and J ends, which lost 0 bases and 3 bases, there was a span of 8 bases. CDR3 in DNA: TGTGCCACCAGCAGAGATTTTGATTACACTGAAGCTTTCTTT. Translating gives CATSRDFDYTEAFF. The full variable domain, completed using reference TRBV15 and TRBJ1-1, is DAMVIQNPRYQVTQFGKPVTLSCSQTLNHNVMYWYQQKSSQAPKLLFHYYDKDFNNEADTPDNFQSRRPNTSFCFLDIRSPGLGDTAMYLCATSRDFDYTEAFFGQGTRLTVV.

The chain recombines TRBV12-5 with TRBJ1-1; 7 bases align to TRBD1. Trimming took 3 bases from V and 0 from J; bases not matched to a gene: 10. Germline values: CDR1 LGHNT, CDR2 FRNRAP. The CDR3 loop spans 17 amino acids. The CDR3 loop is CASGFWQGEYMNTEAFF. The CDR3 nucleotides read TGTGCTAGTGGTTTCTGGCAGGGGGAATACATGAACACTGAAGCTTTCTTT.